This T cell receptor (beta chain) originates from a study of cytomegalovirus exposure and HLA in healthy donors. The PCR made use of 60 Vbeta and 13 Jbeta primers. Clones were sequenced by immunoSEQ multiplex PCR, and TCRdb holds only the in-frame ones, with some missing. Here the sample table reports about 130,000 clones. Trimming cost V 0 bases and J 6 bases, with 22 bases left between them. Germline CDR1 is SGHNT and CDR2 is YYREEE (reference sequence). CDR3 size: 17 residues. The chain employs TRBV5-4 and TRBJ2-7, with a weak D call TRBD2 (6 bases). Material: PBMCs. The receptor was derived from a man aged 25 to 45 in good health and CMV-seronegative. CDR3 nucleotide sequence: TGTGCCAGCAGCTTGGATGGCTTGGGTCCCGAGGAGGGCGAGCAGTACTTC. Its protein product is CASSLDGLGPEEGEQYF.